This TCR beta chain was sequenced in a study of T cells after yellow fever vaccination. Study-wide results and limits: Most clones from primary vaccination resurfaced after the booster (96% CD4, less than 90% CD8). Faster peaking, at day 5 versus 15, marked a secondary response that was weaker.

Only a few counts were recorded for this clonotype. Its antigen is unidentified. The authors made TCR cDNA by 5'RACE template switching, adding a universal primer site and UMIs. From the 5' RACE reads, TCRdb called clonotypes with MiXCR, one entry per CDR3 protein. This sample has some 240,000 distinct CDR3 sequences; around 5.3% occur once, and the top ten carry about 3.5%. In germline, CDR1 is DFQATT, CDR2 SNEGSKA (reference sequence). The CDR3 spans 13 residues. Trimming at V came to 6 bases and at J to 4 bases, leaving 8 bases not matched to a gene. This specimen consisted of CD4+ T cells sorted from PBMCs, obtained on the day of the yellow fever booster vaccination. The rearrangement joins TRBV20-1 to TRBJ1-2, with 7 bases fitting TRBD1. The origin of this receptor is a man aged 18 to 29 who received the YFV17D yellow fever vaccine. The CDR3 is CSAWKGAGYGYTF. DNA for the CDR3: TGCAGTGCGTGGAAGGGGGCAGGCTATGGCTACACCTTC.